This record covers a single T cell receptor (beta chain). TCRdb reprocessed the 5' RACE reads with MiXCR, giving one entry per CDR3 protein. The sample holds roughly 550,000 distinct CDR3 sequences; roughly 20% are singletons and the top ten take 12%. This CDR3 comprises 18 residues. CDR1 KGHDR and CDR2 SFDVKD come from the germline V gene. Trimming removed 4 bases from V and 10 bases from J; junction bases left unmatched: 18. The data derive from a study of T-cell memory formation after mild COVID-19. The TCR originated in an adult woman who had mild COVID-19 (a few samples of this study predate the infection). Cell type and time point are not known. Input material: PBMCs or a T cell subset sorted from them (not recorded which). The chain carries TRBV24-1 and TRBJ1-4; 9 bases match TRBD1. CDR3 sequence (DNA): TGTGCCACCAGTGAACCGCCGGGACAGGGCGGAATTAGTGGAAAACTGTTTTTT. Amino acid sequence: CATSEPPGQGGISGKLFF.